This record looks at one T cell receptor (beta chain) sequence and its context. Systemic immunosuppression or a history of autoimmune disease excluded patients. The record originates from a study of OX40 agonist ivuxolimab in advanced cancers. Looking at the study overall: Clinicians treated patients with ivuxolimab, an agonistic anti-OX40 (CD134) antibody.

This CDR3 has 15 amino acids. The germline gives CDR1 SGHTA, CDR2 FQGNSA. V dropped 5 bases and J dropped 0 bases, with 13 bases sitting between them. Assay: immunoSEQ multiplex PCR; the TCRdb copy retains only in-frame clones and omits some. Of about 36,000 clones listed, around 73% were seen once; the top ten hold about 20%. The V gene is TRBV7-2, the J gene TRBJ2-5; no reliable D call. The sample here was CD4+ or CD8+ T cells sorted from blood, taken in a trial of the OX40 agonist ivuxolimab. This TCR was sampled from an adult with an advanced solid tumor such as melanoma, head and neck, liver or kidney cancer. The CDR3 region is CASSPLLTYQETQYF. CDR3 sequence (DNA): TGTGCCAGCAGCCCTTTATTGACTTACCAAGAGACCCAGTACTTC. Full variable domain (rest looked up from reference TRBV7-2 and TRBJ2-5): GAGVSQSPSNKVTEKGKDVELRCDPISGHTALYWYRQSLGQGLEFLIYFQGNSAPDKSGLPSDRFSAERTGGSVSTLTIQRTQQEDSAVYLCASSPLLTYQETQYFGPGTRLLVL.